The T cell receptor beta chain under discussion was sequenced for a study of blood T cell repertoires in COVID-19. The data were produced by immunoSEQ multiplex PCR, yet TCRdb's version contains in-frame clones alone and is incomplete. The sample lists 300,000 to 500,000 clones, around 89% occurring once. Germline CDR1 reads LNHDA; CDR2 reads SQIVND (reference sequence). CDR3 length: 12 residues. V was clipped by 8 bases and J by 2 bases, with 7 bases between them. This chain links TRBV19 with TRBJ1-5; tentatively, D is TRBD1 (5 bases). The sequenced sample was PBMCs or T cells enriched from blood (not recorded which). The sequence derives from a woman in her 30s with acute COVID-19. The CDR3 nucleotides are TGTGCCAGTTCACAGGGCAATCAGCCCCAGCATTTT. Encoded protein: CASSQGNQPQHF. Supplemented by reference TRBV19 and TRBJ1-5, the full variable domain reads DGGITQSPKYLFRKEGQNVTLSCEQNLNHDAMYWYRQDPGQGLRLIYYSQIVNDFQKGDIAEGYSVSREKKESFPLTVTSAQKNPTAFYLCASSQGNQPQHFGDGTRLSIL.